This T cell receptor beta chain was recovered during a study of blood T cell repertoires in COVID-19. Study information: Researchers got acute and convalescent COVID-19 samples from the United States, Italy and Spain. The analysed material was cDNA or gDNA that came from T cells, B-cell-depleted T cells, or PBMCs.

Source study methods: Estimated nucleated cell counts came from reference gene primer amplification. Repertoires were generated with immunoSEQ multiplex PCR, while TCRdb's copy carries only in-frame clones and drops some. V, J and clone size were drawn from that table, and D and trimming were deduced from the DNA. The data hold around 500,000 clones, with roughly 85% observed a single time. The CDR3 spans 16 residues. Germline V gene lookup returns CDR1 MGHRA and CDR2 YSYEKL. Trimming took 1 base from V and 2 from J; bases not matched to a gene: 6. This TCR came from a human donor in a cohort sampled during active COVID-19. The genes are TRBV4-1 and TRBJ2-5; 8 bases are shared with TRBD1. The sequencing sample was made of peripheral blood. The CDR3 region has the DNA TGCGCCAGCAGCCAAGGGCGAGGGACAGGACAAGAGACCCAGTACTTC. This translates into CASSQGRGTGQETQYF.